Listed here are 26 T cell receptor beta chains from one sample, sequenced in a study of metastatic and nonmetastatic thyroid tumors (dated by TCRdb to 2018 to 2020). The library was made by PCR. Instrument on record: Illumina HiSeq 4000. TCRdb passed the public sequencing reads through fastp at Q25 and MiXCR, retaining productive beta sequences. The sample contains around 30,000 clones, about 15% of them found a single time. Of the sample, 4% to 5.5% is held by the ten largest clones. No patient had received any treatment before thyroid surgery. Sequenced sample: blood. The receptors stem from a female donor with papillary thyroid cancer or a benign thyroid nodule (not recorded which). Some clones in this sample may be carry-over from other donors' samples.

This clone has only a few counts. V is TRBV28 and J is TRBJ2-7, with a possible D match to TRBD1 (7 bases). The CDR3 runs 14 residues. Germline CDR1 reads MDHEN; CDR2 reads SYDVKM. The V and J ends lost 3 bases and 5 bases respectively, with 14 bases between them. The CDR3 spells CASSLEGQNDEQYF. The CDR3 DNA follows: TGTGCCAGCAGTTTGGAGGGACAGAACGACGAGCAGTACTTC. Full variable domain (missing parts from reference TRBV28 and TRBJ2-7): DVKVTQSSRYLVKRTGEKVFLECVQDMDHENMFWYRQDPGLGLRLIYFSYDVKMKEKGDIPEGYSVSREKKERFSLILESASTNQTSMYLCASSLEGQNDEQYFGPGTRLTVT.

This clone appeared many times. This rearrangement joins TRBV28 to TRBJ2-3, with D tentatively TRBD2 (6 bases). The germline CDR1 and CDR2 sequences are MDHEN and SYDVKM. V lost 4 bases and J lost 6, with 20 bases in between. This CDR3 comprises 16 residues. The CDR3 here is CASSSQAGGIKDTQYF. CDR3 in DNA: TGTGCCAGCAGTTCGCAAGCCGGGGGAATAAAGGATACGCAGTATTTT.

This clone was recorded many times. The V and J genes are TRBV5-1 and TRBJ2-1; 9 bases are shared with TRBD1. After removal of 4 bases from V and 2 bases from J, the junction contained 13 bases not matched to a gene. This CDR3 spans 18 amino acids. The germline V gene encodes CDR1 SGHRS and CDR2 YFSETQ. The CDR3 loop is CASSRGTGRAVTYNEQFF. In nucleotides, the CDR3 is TGCGCCAGCAGCCGGGGGACAGGGCGAGCGGTAACCTACAATGAGCAGTTCTTC.

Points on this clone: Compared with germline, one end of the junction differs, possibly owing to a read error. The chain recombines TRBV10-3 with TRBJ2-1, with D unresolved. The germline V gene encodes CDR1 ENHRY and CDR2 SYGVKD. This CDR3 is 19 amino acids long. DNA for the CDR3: TGTGCCATCATCCCCCAAAGAAGGAGCCTTCTATTTGGGTCCAATGAGCAGTTCTTT. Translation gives CAIIPQRRSLLFGSNEQFF.

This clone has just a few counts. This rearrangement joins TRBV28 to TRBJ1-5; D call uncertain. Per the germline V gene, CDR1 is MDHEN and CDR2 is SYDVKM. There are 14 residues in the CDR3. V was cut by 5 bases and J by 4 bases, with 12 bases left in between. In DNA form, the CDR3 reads TGTGCCAGCAGTAAGGTCCCTCTGAATCAGCCCCAGCATTTT. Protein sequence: CASSKVPLNQPQHF.

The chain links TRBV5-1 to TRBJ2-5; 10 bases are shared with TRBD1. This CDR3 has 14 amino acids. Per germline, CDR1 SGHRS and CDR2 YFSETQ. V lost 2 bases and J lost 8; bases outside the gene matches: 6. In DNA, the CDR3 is TGCGCCAGCAGCTTCGGACAGGGGGGTGATACCCAGTACTTC. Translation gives CASSFGQGGDTQYF.

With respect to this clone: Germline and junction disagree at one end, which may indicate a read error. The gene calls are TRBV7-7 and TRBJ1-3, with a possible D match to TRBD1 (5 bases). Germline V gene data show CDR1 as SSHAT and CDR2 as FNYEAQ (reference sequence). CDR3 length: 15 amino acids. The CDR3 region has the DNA TGTGCTAGCAGCTTGGGTCAGGGCGGCGTAAACACCATACATTTT. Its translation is CASSLGQGGVNTIHF.

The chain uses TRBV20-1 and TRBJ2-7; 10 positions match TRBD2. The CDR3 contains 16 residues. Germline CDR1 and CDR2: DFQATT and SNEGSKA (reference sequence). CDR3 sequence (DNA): TGCATTGCCGCCAACCCCACTAGCGGGATCGACGTCGAGCAGTACTTC. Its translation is CIAANPTSGIDVEQYF.

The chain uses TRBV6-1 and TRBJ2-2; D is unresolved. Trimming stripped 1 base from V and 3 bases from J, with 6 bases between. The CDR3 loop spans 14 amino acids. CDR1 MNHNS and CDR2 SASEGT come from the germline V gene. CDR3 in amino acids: CASSEVADTGELFF. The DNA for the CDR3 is TGTGCCAGCAGTGAAGTGGCGGACACCGGGGAGCTGTTTTTT.

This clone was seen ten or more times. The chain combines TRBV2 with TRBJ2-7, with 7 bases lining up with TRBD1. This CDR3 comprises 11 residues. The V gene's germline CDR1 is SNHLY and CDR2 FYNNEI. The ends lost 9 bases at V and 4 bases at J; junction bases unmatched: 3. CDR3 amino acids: CASGTAYEQYF. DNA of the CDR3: TGTGCCAGTGGGACAGCGTACGAGCAGTACTTC.

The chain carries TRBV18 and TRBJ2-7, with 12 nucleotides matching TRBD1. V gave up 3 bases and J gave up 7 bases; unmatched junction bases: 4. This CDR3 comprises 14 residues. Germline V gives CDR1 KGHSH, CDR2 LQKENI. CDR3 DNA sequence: TGTGCCAGCTCACCGGGACAGGGGGCATTAGAGCAGTACTTC. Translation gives CASSPGQGALEQYF.

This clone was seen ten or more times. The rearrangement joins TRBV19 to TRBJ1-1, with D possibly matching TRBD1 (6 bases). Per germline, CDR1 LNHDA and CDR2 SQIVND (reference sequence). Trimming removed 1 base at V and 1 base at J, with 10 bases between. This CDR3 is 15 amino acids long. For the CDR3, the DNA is TGTGCCAGTAGTATAGTCTGGGACAAGAACACTGAAGCTTTCTTT. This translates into CASSIVWDKNTEAFF.

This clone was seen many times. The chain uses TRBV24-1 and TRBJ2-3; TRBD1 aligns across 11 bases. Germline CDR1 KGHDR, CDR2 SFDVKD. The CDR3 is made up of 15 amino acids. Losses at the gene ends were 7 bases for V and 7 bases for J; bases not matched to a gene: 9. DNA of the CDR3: TGTGCCACCAGCTTGACCGGGACAGGGGGAAATACGCAGTATTTT. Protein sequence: CATSLTGTGGNTQYF.

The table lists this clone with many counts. CDR3 residues: CASMRGLSNQPQHF. The CDR3 region has the DNA TGTGCCAGTATGCGGGGGCTAAGTAATCAGCCCCAGCATTTT. V is TRBV2 and J is TRBJ1-5; D is possibly TRBD1 (6 bases). Germline assignment: CDR1 SNHLY and CDR2 FYNNEI. This CDR3 contains 14 residues. V shed 9 bases and J shed 4 bases, with 16 bases lying between them.

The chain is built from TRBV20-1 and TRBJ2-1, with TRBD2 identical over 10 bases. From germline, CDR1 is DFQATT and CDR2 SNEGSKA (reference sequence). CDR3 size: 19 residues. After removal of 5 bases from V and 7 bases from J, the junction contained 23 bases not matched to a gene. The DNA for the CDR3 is TGCAGTGCTCCAGGTGGACCTACTACTAGCGGGACCCCTTTGAATGAGCAGTTCTTC. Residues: CSAPGGPTTSGTPLNEQFF.

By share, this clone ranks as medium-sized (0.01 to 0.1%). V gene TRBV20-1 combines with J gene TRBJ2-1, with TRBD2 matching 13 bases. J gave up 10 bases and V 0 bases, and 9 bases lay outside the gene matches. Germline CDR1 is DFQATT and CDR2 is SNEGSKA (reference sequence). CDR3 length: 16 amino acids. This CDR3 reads CSARDPLAGGPGEQFF. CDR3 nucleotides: TGCAGTGCTAGAGACCCACTAGCGGGAGGGCCCGGGGAGCAGTTCTTC.

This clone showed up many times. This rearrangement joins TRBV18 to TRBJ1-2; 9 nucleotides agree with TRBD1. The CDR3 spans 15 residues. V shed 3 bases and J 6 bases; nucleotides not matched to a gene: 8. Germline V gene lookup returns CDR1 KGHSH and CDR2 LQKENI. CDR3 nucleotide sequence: TGTGCCAGCTCACCTCGGGGACAGGGTTTAGATGGCTACACCTTC. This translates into CASSPRGQGLDGYTF.

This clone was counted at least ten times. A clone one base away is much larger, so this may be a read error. The CDR3 sequence is CAIRGTGSGTEAFF. The CDR3 region has the DNA TGTGCCATCAGGGGGACAGGGTCGGGTACTGAAGCTTTCTTT. The chain uses TRBV10-3 and TRBJ1-1; TRBD1 agrees at 9 bases. CDR3 length: 14 residues. Trimming cost V 6 bases and J 5 bases; bases outside gene matches: 7. Germline V gene sequence: CDR1 ENHRY, CDR2 SYGVKD.

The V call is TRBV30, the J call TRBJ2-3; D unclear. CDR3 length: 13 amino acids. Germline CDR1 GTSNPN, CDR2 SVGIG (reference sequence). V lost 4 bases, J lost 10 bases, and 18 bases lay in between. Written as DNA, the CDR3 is TGTGCCTGGATTTCCCAAAGCGCGAGTGCGCAGTATTTT. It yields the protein CAWISQSASAQYF.

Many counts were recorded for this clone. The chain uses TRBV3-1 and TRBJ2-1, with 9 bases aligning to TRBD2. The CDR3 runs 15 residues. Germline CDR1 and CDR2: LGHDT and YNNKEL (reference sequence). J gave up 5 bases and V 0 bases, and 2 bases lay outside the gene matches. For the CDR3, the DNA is TGTGCCAGCAGCCAAGACGGACTAGCGAACAATGAGCAGTTCTTC. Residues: CASSQDGLANNEQFF.

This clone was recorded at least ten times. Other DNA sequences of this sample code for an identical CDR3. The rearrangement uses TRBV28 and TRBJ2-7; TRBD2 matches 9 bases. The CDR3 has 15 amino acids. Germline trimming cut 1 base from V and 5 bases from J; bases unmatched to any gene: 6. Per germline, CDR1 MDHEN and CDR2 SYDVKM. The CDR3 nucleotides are TGTGCCAGCAGTTTATCGCGGGGGGGGGGCCACGAGCAGTACTTC. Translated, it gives CASSLSRGGGHEQYF.

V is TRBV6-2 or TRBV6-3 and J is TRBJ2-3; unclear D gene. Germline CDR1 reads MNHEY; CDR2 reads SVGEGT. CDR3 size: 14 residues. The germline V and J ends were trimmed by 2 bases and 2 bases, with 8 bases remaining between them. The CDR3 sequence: CASSYGGDTDTQYF. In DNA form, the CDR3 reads TGTGCCAGCAGTTACGGTGGGGACACAGATACGCAGTATTTT.

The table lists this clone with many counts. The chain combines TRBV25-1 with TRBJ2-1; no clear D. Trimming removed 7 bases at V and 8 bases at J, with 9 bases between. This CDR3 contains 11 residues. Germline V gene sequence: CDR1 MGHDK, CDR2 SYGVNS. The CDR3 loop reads CASKGFDEQFF. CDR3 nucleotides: TGTGCCAGCAAAGGTTTCGATGAGCAGTTCTTC.

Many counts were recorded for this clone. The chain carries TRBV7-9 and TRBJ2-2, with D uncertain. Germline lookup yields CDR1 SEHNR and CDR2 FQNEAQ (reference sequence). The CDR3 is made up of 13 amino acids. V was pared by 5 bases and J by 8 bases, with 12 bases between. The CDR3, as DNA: TGTGCCAGCAGCCAACTCGAGGTGGGGGAGCTGTTTTTT. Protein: CASSQLEVGELFF. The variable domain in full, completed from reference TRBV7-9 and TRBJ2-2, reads DTGVSQNPRHKITKRGQNVTFRCDPISEHNRLYWYRQTLGQGPEFLTYFQNEAQLEKSRLLSDRFSAERPKGSFSTLEIQRTEQGDSAMYLCASSQLEVGELFFGEGSRLTVL.

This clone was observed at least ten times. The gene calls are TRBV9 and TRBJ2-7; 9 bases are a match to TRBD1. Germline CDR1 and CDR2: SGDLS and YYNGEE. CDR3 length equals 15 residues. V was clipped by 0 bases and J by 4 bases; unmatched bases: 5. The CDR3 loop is CASSVEPTGGYEQYF. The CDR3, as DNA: TGTGCCAGCAGCGTAGAGCCGACAGGGGGGTACGAGCAGTACTTC.

The CDR3 reads CASIPRTSVGNEQFF. In DNA form, the CDR3 reads TGTGCCAGCATCCCCCGGACTAGCGTGGGCAATGAGCAGTTCTTC. The chain carries TRBV11-2 and TRBJ2-1; 9 bases align to TRBD2. V shed 7 bases, J shed 6 bases, and the junction held 10 bases outside the gene matches. Germline values: CDR1 SGHAT, CDR2 FQNNGV. CDR3 length equals 15 residues. Using reference TRBV11-2 and TRBJ2-1 for the parts outside the CDR3, the full variable domain is EAGVAQSPRYKIIEKRQSVAFWCNPISGHATLYWYQQILGQGPKLLIQFQNNGVVDDSQLPKDRFSAERLKGVDSTLKIQPAKLEDSAVYLCASIPRTSVGNEQFFGPGTRLTVL.